Listed below are T cell receptor beta chains from one sample, sequenced in a study of somatic mutations in cytotoxic T cells in rheumatoid arthritis. Some clones are missing from TCRdb's copy, which holds only in-frame ones; the method was immunoSEQ multiplex PCR. The data contain 8,500 to 13,000 clones, approximately 71% of them singletons. Sequenced: CD8+ T cells sorted from blood. The receptors originated from an adult with rheumatoid arthritis. CDR3s leave out the opening cysteine and the closing phenylalanine or tryptophan. Only some rows state a clone size, as once, few, many or a class for expanded clones.

TRBV18	once	ASSDRSGSGNTIY
TRBV19	.	ASSSSGIETQY
TRBV5-6	few	ASSLGAGDQPQH
TRBV9	.	ASSAGTAYEQY
TRBV6-5	.	ASSSEPTGNTIY
TRBV2	.	ASSDSRGPNTGELF
TRBV14	few	ASSTFGGVAEAF
TRBV4-2	.	ASSQDSRTAMGGYT
TRBV7-8	.	ASSPDPGTIWVETQY
TRBV19	.	ASSAGGITYEQY
TRBV11-3	.	ASSEGGHSVYNEQF
TRBV6-5	.	ASSYSPGQLTGELF
TRBV4-3	once	ASSQDAGSGANVLT
TRBV6-1	.	ASSELTGYHEQF
TRBV4-1	few	ASSQESSSGANEQY
TRBV6-1	.	ASSEDGHQPQH
TRBV6-1	.	ASSENRVHNTEAF
TRBV5-1	.	ASSLGGQGANEQF
TRBV15	.	ATPGTTNEKLF
TRBV15	.	ATSRGTTNYGYT
TRBV14	once	ASSQGARTEAF
TRBV19	.	ASSPDNYGYT
TRBV29-1	.	SVGTSGGLSSYNEQF
TRBV27	few	ASSLSGRTHEQY